The 27 T cell receptor beta chains in this list originate from one sample, sequenced in a study of CD4+ T cells in melanoma (dated by TCRdb to 2022 to 2024). The library came from the immunoSEQ multiplex PCR assay. The table was pulled from immuneACCESS by TCRdb, which kept in-frame rearrangements only. Such tables lose some clones; where checked, under half of the loss comes from unresolved V genes, and the rest has no known cause. The sample includes tens of thousands of clones, with almost 70% observed a single time. In total, the top ten clones hold 4.8% of the sample. Source material: tumor tissue. Receptors were obtained from a human donor with melanoma.

The chain employs TRBV4-3 and TRBJ2-7, with a weak D call TRBD1 (6 bases). This CDR3 is 13 amino acids long. The V end lost 1 base, the J end lost 2 bases, and 6 bases lay between the germline ends. Germline V gives CDR1 LGHNA, CDR2 YSLEER. Here the CDR3 reads CASSQGDTYEQYF. Here the CDR3 DNA reads TGCGCCAGCAGCCAAGGGGACACCTACGAGCAGTACTTC.

This chain uses TRBV2 with TRBJ2-2; D call uncertain. Germline assignment: CDR1 SNHLY and CDR2 FYNNEI. CDR3 length: 15 amino acids. V lost 2 bases and J 3 bases, leaving 10 bases between the germline ends. The CDR3: CASSERAGYTGELFF. The CDR3 coding sequence is TGTGCCAGCAGTGAAAGGGCAGGATACACCGGGGAGCTGTTTTTT.

The V gene is TRBV2, the J gene TRBJ2-7; D not resolved. Trimming pared 5 bases from V and 3 bases from J, leaving 11 bases between. Germline assignment: CDR1 SNHLY and CDR2 FYNNEI. There are 13 residues in the CDR3. This CDR3 is CASSSRWDYEQYF. The CDR3 DNA is TGTGCCAGCAGTAGTCGTTGGGACTACGAGCAGTACTTC.

The chain has TRBV6-5 and TRBJ1-5; no reliable D call. Trimming took 2 bases from V and 6 from J, leaving 8 bases between them. Germline CDR1 and CDR2: MNHEY and SVGAGI. The CDR3 covers 13 residues. In DNA, the CDR3 is TGTGCCAGCAGTTACGGTGTGGCTCAGCCCCAGCATTTT. Protein product: CASSYGVAQPQHF.

The chain employs TRBV6-5 and TRBJ1-2; TRBD1 might be the D (5 bases). The CDR3 sequence is 15 residues long. Per germline, CDR1 MNHEY and CDR2 SVGAGI. V lost 2 bases, J lost 0 bases, and 10 bases lay in between. The CDR3 here is CASSYRGVPNYGYTF. CDR3 DNA sequence: TGTGCCAGCAGTTACCGGGGGGTACCTAACTATGGCTACACCTTC.

This clone came up a few times. The chain joins TRBV2 to TRBJ2-7; 7 bases match TRBD1. The CDR3 contains 14 residues. The germline V gene has CDR1 SNHLY and CDR2 FYNNEI. Losses at the gene ends were 6 bases for V and 5 bases for J; bases not matched to a gene: 10. CDR3 DNA sequence: TGTGCCAGCAGCCGAAGACAGGGCCCCAACGAGCAGTACTTC. It specifies CASSRRQGPNEQYF.

The rearrangement joins TRBV15 to TRBJ2-5, with D perhaps matching TRBD1 (6 bases). Trimming cost V 2 bases and J 7 bases, with 17 bases left between them. The germline V gene has CDR1 LNHNV and CDR2 YYDKDF (reference sequence). This CDR3 region has 15 residues. The CDR3 nucleotides read TGTGCCACCAGCAGACCTCCACAGGGTCAGGTGACCCAGTACTTC. Translated: CATSRPPQGQVTQYF.

V usage is TRBV4-1 and J usage is TRBJ2-2; unclear D gene. The CDR3 sequence is 14 residues long. Germline V gives CDR1 MGHRA, CDR2 YSYEKL. V was trimmed by 4 bases and J by 1 base, leaving 7 bases between them. Here the CDR3 DNA reads TGCGCCAGCAGCCCCCACGGGAACACCGGGGAGCTGTTTTTT. This encodes CASSPHGNTGELFF.

The gene calls are TRBV5-1 and TRBJ2-1; D possibly corresponds to TRBD1 (6 bases). CDR1 and CDR2 from the germline V gene are SGHRS and YFSETQ. This CDR3 has 13 residues. Trimming took off 8 bases at V and 0 bases at J, with 9 bases between the two ends. CDR3 sequence (DNA): TGCGCCAGTTCGGACAGCTCCTACAATGAGCAGTTCTTC. Its translation: CASSDSSYNEQFF.

The chain couples TRBV6-6 to TRBJ1-2, with D possibly matching TRBD1 (5 bases). Germline V CDR1 and CDR2: MNHNY, SVGAGI (reference sequence). Trimming removed 4 bases at V and 8 bases at J, with 14 bases between. The CDR3 runs 13 residues. The chain's CDR3 is CASSFRGVRGYTF. Here the CDR3 DNA reads TGTGCCAGCAGTTTCCGGGGCGTGAGGGGCTACACCTTC.

The chain combines TRBV6-5 with TRBJ2-7, with D maybe TRBD2 (5 bases). The V gene's germline CDR1 is MNHEY and CDR2 SVGAGI. The V gene lost 0 bases and the J gene lost 0 bases, with 9 bases spanning the gap. The CDR3 runs to 15 residues. The CDR3 is CASSYSGVSSYEQYF. The CDR3 DNA reads as TGTGCCAGCAGTTACTCCGGGGTGAGCTCCTACGAGCAGTACTTC.

The chain joins TRBV5-1 to TRBJ1-2; D uncertain. The V end was cut by 0 bases, the J end by 0 bases, with 15 bases between. The CDR3 extends over 17 amino acids. Germline lookup yields CDR1 SGHRS and CDR2 YFSETQ. DNA for the CDR3: TGCGCCAGCAGCTTGGGGGCCCACAGAGAAACTAACTATGGCTACACCTTC. As protein: CASSLGAHRETNYGYTF. The whole variable domain, remainder taken from reference TRBV5-1 and TRBJ1-2, is KAGVTQTPRYLIKTRGQQVTLSCSPISGHRSVSWYQQTPGQGLQFLFEYFSETQRNKGNFPGRFSGRQFSNSRSEMNVSTLELGDSALYLCASSLGAHRETNYGYTFGSGTRLTVV.

The chain joins TRBV7-9 to TRBJ1-6; no firm D call. Germline V CDR1 and CDR2: SEHNR, FQNEAQ (reference sequence). V dropped 1 base and J dropped 7 bases, with 8 bases sitting between them. The CDR3 has 14 amino acids. CDR3 bases: TGTGCCAGCAGCTTAGGACTGTACAATTCACCCCTCCACTTT. Protein product: CASSLGLYNSPLHF.

The rearrangement joins TRBV18 to TRBJ2-5; tentatively, D is TRBD2 (5 bases). Per the germline V gene, CDR1 is KGHSH and CDR2 is LQKENI. V was clipped by 0 bases and J by 5 bases, with 10 bases between them. The CDR3 has 14 amino acids. The DNA for the CDR3 is TGTGCCAGCTCACCACCCCTAGCCGAGGAGACCCAGTACTTC. As protein: CASSPPLAEETQYF.

The chain combines TRBV11-2 with TRBJ1-6; 7 bases align to TRBD1. Germline CDR1 is SGHAT and CDR2 is FQNNGV. The CDR3 consists of 15 residues. Germline trimming cut 0 bases from V and 9 bases from J; bases unmatched to any gene: 5. CDR3 in DNA: TGTGCCAGCAGCTTAGAAAGGGGGCGGGGTTCACCCCTCCACTTT. As protein: CASSLERGRGSPLHF.

This clone was detected many times. The gene calls are TRBV4-1 and TRBJ1-4, with a possible D match to TRBD1 (5 bases). V lost 3 bases and J 1 base, leaving 18 bases between the germline ends. Germline assignment: CDR1 MGHRA and CDR2 YSYEKL. CDR3 length: 18 residues. This CDR3 reads CASSHPPSGPQTNEKLFF. The CDR3 DNA sequence: TGCGCCAGCAGCCACCCGCCCTCAGGGCCCCAAACTAATGAAAAACTGTTTTTT.

The rearrangement links TRBV5-4 to TRBJ2-2, with D perhaps matching TRBD1 or TRBD2 (5 bases each). The ends were cut back, 5 bases at V and 4 bases at J, with 9 bases in the middle. Germline CDR1 is SGHNT and CDR2 is YYREEE (reference sequence). The CDR3 length is 13 residues. This CDR3 reads CASRAGTTGELFF. CDR3 sequence (DNA): TGTGCCAGCAGAGCAGGGACCACCGGGGAGCTGTTTTTT.

The rearrangement joins TRBV6-1 to TRBJ2-2; D is ambiguous. Trimming took 8 bases from V and 7 from J, leaving 17 bases between them. The germline gives CDR1 MNHNS, CDR2 SASEGT. The length of the CDR3 is 14 residues. The CDR3 spells CASSPGPKNGELFF. The CDR3 nucleotides read TGTGCCAGCTCTCCCGGGCCCAAAAACGGGGAGCTGTTTTTT.

This clone was observed once. V gene TRBV29-1 combines with J gene TRBJ2-3; perhaps D is TRBD1 or TRBD2 (7 bases each). V dropped 7 bases and J dropped 1 base, with 15 bases sitting between them. Per germline, CDR1 SQVTM and CDR2 ANQGSEA. CDR3 length: 14 residues. CDR3 in amino acids: CSGQGGVRTDTQYF. CDR3 in DNA: TGCAGCGGACAGGGAGGGGTACGCACAGATACGCAGTATTTT.

The V call is TRBV30, the J call TRBJ1-6; D may be TRBD1 (5 bases). Germline V gene sequence: CDR1 GTSNPN, CDR2 SVGIG (reference sequence). The V end was cut by 5 bases, the J end by 7 bases, with 12 bases between. This CDR3 has 13 residues. CDR3 sequence: CAWLATDNSPLHF. The CDR3 nucleotides are TGTGCCTGGCTCGCGACAGACAATTCACCCCTCCACTTT.

This clone was seen a handful of times. The genes are TRBV4-3 and TRBJ2-7, with D maybe TRBD2 (6 bases). CDR3 length: 13 residues. The germline V and J ends were trimmed by 0 bases and 8 bases, with 11 bases remaining between them. Per germline, CDR1 LGHNA and CDR2 YSLEER. The CDR3 loop is CASSQDAGTQQYF. DNA of the CDR3: TGCGCCAGCAGCCAAGACGCCGGGACTCAGCAGTACTTC.

The V call is TRBV5-1, the J call TRBJ1-2; unclear D gene. Trimming shortened V by 1 base and J by 2 bases, and 9 bases separated the two germline ends. Looked up from germline, CDR1 is SGHRS and CDR2 is YFSETQ. The CDR3 covers 14 residues. The CDR3 DNA reads TGCGCCAGCAGCTTGATAGGGTGGAACTATGGCTACACCTTC. This sequence encodes CASSLIGWNYGYTF. Full variable domain (rest looked up from reference TRBV5-1 and TRBJ1-2): KAGVTQTPRYLIKTRGQQVTLSCSPISGHRSVSWYQQTPGQGLQFLFEYFSETQRNKGNFPGRFSGRQFSNSRSEMNVSTLELGDSALYLCASSLIGWNYGYTFGSGTRLTVV.

This clone is deemed medium-sized. The chain links TRBV7-2 to TRBJ1-2; D not resolved. Trimming shortened V by 0 bases and J by 4 bases, and 9 bases separated the two germline ends. This CDR3 is built from 14 residues. Germline V gene sequence: CDR1 SGHTA, CDR2 FQGNSA. Here the CDR3 DNA reads TGTGCCAGCAGCTTAGCTCAGGCGGCCTATGGCTACACCTTC. Translation: CASSLAQAAYGYTF.

V is TRBV11-3 and J is TRBJ2-5, with D hard to call. The CDR3 totals 13 residues. CDR1 and CDR2 from the germline V gene are SGHNT and YENEEA. Trimming shortened V by 5 bases and J by 2 bases, and 9 bases separated the two germline ends. The CDR3 DNA reads TGTGCCAGCAGCCTGACTGAACAAGAGACCCAGTACTTC. Its translation is CASSLTEQETQYF.

This clone has a count of ten or more. The genes are TRBV7-9 and TRBJ1-1; D gene unclear. The V end lost 1 base, the J end lost 11 bases, and 11 bases lay between the germline ends. The CDR3 sequence is 12 residues long. CDR1 and CDR2 (germline): SEHNR, FQNEAQ (reference sequence). CDR3 nucleotides: TGTGCCAGCAGCTTAGGCAGCACCTCGGCTTTCTTT. As protein: CASSLGSTSAFF.

The chain employs TRBV9 and TRBJ2-1; D is possibly TRBD1 (5 bases). V lost 4 bases and J lost 6, with 14 bases in between. The CDR3 is made up of 14 amino acids. The germline CDR1 and CDR2 sequences are SGDLS and YYNGEE. For the CDR3, the DNA is TGTGCCAGCAGCTTAGGACAAGTGGCCAATGAGCAGTTCTTC. Translated: CASSLGQVANEQFF.

The rearrangement uses TRBV4-3 and TRBJ2-2; no clear D gene. This CDR3 comprises 14 residues. V lost 1 base, J lost 8 bases, and 11 bases lay in between. Germline values: CDR1 LGHNA, CDR2 YSLEER. The CDR3 region is CASSQGVPTGELFF. CDR3 in DNA: TGCGCCAGCAGCCAAGGAGTGCCTACTGGGGAGCTGTTTTTT.